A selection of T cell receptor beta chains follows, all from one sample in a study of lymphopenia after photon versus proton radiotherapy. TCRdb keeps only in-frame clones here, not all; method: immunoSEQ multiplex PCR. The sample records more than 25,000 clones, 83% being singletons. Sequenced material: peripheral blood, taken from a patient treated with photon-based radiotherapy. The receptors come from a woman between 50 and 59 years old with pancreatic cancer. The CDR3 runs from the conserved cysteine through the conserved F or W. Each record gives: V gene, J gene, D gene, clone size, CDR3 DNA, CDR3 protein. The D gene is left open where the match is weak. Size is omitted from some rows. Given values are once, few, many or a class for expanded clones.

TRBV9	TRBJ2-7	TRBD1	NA	TGTGCCAGCAGCCCGACAGGGACAGGGAACTACGAGCAGTACTTC	CASSPTGTGNYEQYF
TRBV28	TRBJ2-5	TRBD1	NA	TGTGCCAGCAGTTTCCCGAACCTCCGGGACAGGGAAGAGACCCAGTACTTC	CASSFPNLRDREETQYF
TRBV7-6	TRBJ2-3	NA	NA	TGTGCCAGCAGCTTAGGAGGGTGGAGCACAGATACGCAGTATTTT	CASSLGGWSTDTQYF
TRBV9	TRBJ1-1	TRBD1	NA	TGTGCCAGCAGCGAGGGACAGGGGACGGACACTGAAGCTTTCTTT	CASSEGQGTDTEAFF
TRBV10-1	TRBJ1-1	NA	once	TGCGCCAGCAGTAAGACCCTAAACACTGAAGCTTTCTTT	CASSKTLNTEAFF
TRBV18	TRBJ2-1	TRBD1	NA	TGTGCCAGCTCACCGGGACAGGGGAATGAGCAGTTCTTC	CASSPGQGNEQFF
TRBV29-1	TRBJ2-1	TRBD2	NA	TGCAGCGTTGATCGTAGCGGGGGGGACAATGAGCAGTTCTTC	CSVDRSGGDNEQFF
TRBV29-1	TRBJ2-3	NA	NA	TGCAGCGTCTCCGGGACCCCGGGCGCAGATACGCAGTATTTT	CSVSGTPGADTQYF
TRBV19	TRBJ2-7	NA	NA	TGTGCCAGTAGTTTAGGGCCCTCCTACGAGCAGTACTTC	CASSLGPSYEQYF
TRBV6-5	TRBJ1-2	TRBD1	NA	TGTGCCAGCAGTCACAGGGGGCGCGACTATGGCTACACCTTC	CASSHRGRDYGYTF
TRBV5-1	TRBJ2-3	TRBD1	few	TGCGCCAGCAGCGCCGGGACAGGGGCAGATACGCAGTATTTT	CASSAGTGADTQYF
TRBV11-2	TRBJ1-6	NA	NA	TGTGCCAGCAGGACTAACCGGGACTCAGGGGATCGTAATTCACCCCTCCACTTT	CASRTNRDSGDRNSPLHF
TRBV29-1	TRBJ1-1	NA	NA	TGCAGCTCCAGGGAGGGGATGACTGAAGCTTTCTTT	CSSREGMTEAFF
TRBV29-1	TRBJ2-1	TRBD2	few	TGCAGCGTTGTGGGGACTAGCGGCTGGGGCTCCTACAATGAGCAGTTCTTC	CSVVGTSGWGSYNEQFF
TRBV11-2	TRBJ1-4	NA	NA	TGTGCCAGCAGCTTAGGAGGGGCAAGGGGTGAAAAACTGTTTTTT	CASSLGGARGEKLFF
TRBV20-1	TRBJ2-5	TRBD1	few	TGCAGTGCCGGGACAGAAGAGACCCAGTACTTC	CSAGTEETQYF
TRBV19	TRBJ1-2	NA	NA	TGTGCCAGTAGATCGGACTTTGGTTCCTATGGCTACACCTTC	CASRSDFGSYGYTF
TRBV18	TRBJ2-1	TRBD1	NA	TGTGCCAGCTCACGTGGGACAGGGCAGACCTACAATGAGCAGTTCTTC	CASSRGTGQTYNEQFF
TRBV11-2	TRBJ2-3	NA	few	TGTGCCAGCAGCTTAGGACGGACTACAGATACGCAGTATTTT	CASSLGRTTDTQYF
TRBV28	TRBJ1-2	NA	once	TGTGCCAGCAGCGCTAGCGGCCCCCCGAGGTACTATGGCTACACCTTC	CASSASGPPRYYGYTF
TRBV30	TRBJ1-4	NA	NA	TGTGCCTGGAGTGTACTAGAAAAACTGTTTTTT	CAWSVLEKLFF
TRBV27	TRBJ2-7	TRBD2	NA	TGTGCCAGCAGTTTATCGGGAAGGTTGGTAGCGGGAGTGTACGAGCAGTACTTC	CASSLSGRLVAGVYEQYF
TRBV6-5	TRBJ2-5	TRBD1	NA	TGTGCCAGCAGTTCAGCCGGGACAGCTCAAGAGACCCAGTACTTC	CASSSAGTAQETQYF
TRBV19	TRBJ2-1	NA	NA	TGTGCCAGTAGTATTTCCTACAATGAGCAGTTCTTC	CASSISYNEQFF
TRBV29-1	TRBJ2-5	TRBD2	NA	TGCAGCGTTGGACTGTGGGAGGGCCGTGAGACCCAGTACTTC	CSVGLWEGRETQYF
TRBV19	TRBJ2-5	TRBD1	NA	TGTGCCAGTAGTCCCCCCGGGACAGGGGGCAGAGAGCAGTACTTC	CASSPPGTGGREQYF
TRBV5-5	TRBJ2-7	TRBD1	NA	TGTGCCAGCAGGGGTCCGGGACAGTCCTCCTACGAGCAGTACTTC	CASRGPGQSSYEQYF
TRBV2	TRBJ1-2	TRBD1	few	TGTGCCAGCAGTGACACAGGGGGCAACTATGGCTACACCTTC	CASSDTGGNYGYTF
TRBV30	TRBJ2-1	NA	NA	TGTGCCTGGAGTGTACGGGTTGTTATCAATGAGCAGTTCTTC	CAWSVRVVINEQFF
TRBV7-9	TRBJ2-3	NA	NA	TGTGCCAGCAGCTATGGACAGAGGGAAGATACGCAGTATTTT	CASSYGQREDTQYF
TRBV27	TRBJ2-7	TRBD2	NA	TGTGCCAGCAGTTCTTCAGGGACTAACTCCTACGAGCAGTACTTC	CASSSSGTNSYEQYF
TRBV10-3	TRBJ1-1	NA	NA	TGTGCCATCAGTGACAGGGGCCATTCGAACACTGAAGCTTTCTTT	CAISDRGHSNTEAFF
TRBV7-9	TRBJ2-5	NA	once	TGTGCCAGCAGCTCCGGGACGGGAAGTGAGACCCAGTACTTC	CASSSGTGSETQYF
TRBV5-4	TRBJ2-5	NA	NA	TGTGCCAGCAGCTTTTCTTTGACAGACCAAGAGACCCAGTACTTC	CASSFSLTDQETQYF
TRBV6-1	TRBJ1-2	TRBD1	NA	TGTGCCAGCAGTGAATTTCGCGGGACAGGGGACTATGGCTACACCTTC	CASSEFRGTGDYGYTF
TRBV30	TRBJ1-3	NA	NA	TGTGCCTGGAGTTTAGGAGGAAGGTCGGGCGGAAACACCATATATTTT	CAWSLGGRSGGNTIYF
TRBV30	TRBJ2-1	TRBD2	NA	TGTGCCTGGGAAGCGGGAGGGCCCTACAATGAGCAGTTCTTC	CAWEAGGPYNEQFF
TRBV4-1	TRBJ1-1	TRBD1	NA	TGCGCCAGCAGCCAAGATCCCCTAAAGGACAGGGGGAGTACTGAAGCTTTCTTT	CASSQDPLKDRGSTEAFF
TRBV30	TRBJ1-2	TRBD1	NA	TGTGCCTGGAGTCCCCCCACGACAGGGGGTCTAGGCTACACCTTC	CAWSPPTTGGLGYTF
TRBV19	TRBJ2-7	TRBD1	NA	TGTGCCAGTAGTATTGTCGGGACAGGGGGCGCCGAGCAGTACTTC	CASSIVGTGGAEQYF
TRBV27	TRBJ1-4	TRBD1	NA	TGTGCCAGCAGTTTATTAGGGACAGGGGAGGAAAAACTGTTTTTT	CASSLLGTGEEKLFF
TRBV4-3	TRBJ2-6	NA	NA	TGCGCCAGCAGCCCCAAAGCGCCAGTTTTCTCTGGGGCCAACGTCCTGACTTTC	CASSPKAPVFSGANVLTF
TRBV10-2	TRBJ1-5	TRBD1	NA	TGCGCCAGCAGTGAGGGACAGGGAAGCAATCAGCCCCAGCATTTT	CASSEGQGSNQPQHF
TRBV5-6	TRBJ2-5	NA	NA	TGTGCCAGCAGCTTGAAGGGCCTAGGGACCCAGTACTTC	CASSLKGLGTQYF
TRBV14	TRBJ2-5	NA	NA	TGTGCCAGCAGCCAATCTGGGACAGCGGGTCAGACGACCCAGTACTTC	CASSQSGTAGQTTQYF
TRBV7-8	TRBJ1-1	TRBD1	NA	TGTGCCAGCAGCTTAGTGGGACAGTCTAACACTGAAGCTTTCTTT	CASSLVGQSNTEAFF
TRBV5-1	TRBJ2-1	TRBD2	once	TGCGCCAGCAGCTTGATGACTAGCGGGATCCACAATGAGCAGTTCTTC	CASSLMTSGIHNEQFF
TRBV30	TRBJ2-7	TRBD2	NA	TGTGCCTGGAGACCCAGCAGGTTTGCGGGAGGAACCTCCTACGAGCAGTACTTC	CAWRPSRFAGGTSYEQYF
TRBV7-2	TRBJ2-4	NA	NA	TGTGCCAGCAGCCCCCTGCCGCGTGCAGCCAAAAACATTCAGTACTTC	CASSPLPRAAKNIQYF
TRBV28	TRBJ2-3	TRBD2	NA	TGTGCCAGCAGTTCCCCCCCGAGCGGGAAGGAGACAGATACGCAGTATTTT	CASSSPPSGKETDTQYF
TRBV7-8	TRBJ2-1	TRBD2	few	TGTGCCAGCAGCCAGGTAGCGGGAGACCGTGAGCAGTTCTTC	CASSQVAGDREQFF
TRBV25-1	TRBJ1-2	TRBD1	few	TGTGCCAGCAGTGCCCTAGATGGGACAGGGAATGGCTACACCTTC	CASSALDGTGNGYTF
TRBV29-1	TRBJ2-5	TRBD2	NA	TGCAGCGTTGTATTTACCGGGACTAAACAAGAGACCCAGTACTTC	CSVVFTGTKQETQYF
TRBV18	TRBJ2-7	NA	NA	TGTGCCAGCTCAAAAGATCGGGGGGAGCAGTACTTC	CASSKDRGEQYF
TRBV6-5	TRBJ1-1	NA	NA	TGTGCCAGCAGTTACTCGATAACTAGTTCCCGCACTGAAGCTTTCTTT	CASSYSITSSRTEAFF